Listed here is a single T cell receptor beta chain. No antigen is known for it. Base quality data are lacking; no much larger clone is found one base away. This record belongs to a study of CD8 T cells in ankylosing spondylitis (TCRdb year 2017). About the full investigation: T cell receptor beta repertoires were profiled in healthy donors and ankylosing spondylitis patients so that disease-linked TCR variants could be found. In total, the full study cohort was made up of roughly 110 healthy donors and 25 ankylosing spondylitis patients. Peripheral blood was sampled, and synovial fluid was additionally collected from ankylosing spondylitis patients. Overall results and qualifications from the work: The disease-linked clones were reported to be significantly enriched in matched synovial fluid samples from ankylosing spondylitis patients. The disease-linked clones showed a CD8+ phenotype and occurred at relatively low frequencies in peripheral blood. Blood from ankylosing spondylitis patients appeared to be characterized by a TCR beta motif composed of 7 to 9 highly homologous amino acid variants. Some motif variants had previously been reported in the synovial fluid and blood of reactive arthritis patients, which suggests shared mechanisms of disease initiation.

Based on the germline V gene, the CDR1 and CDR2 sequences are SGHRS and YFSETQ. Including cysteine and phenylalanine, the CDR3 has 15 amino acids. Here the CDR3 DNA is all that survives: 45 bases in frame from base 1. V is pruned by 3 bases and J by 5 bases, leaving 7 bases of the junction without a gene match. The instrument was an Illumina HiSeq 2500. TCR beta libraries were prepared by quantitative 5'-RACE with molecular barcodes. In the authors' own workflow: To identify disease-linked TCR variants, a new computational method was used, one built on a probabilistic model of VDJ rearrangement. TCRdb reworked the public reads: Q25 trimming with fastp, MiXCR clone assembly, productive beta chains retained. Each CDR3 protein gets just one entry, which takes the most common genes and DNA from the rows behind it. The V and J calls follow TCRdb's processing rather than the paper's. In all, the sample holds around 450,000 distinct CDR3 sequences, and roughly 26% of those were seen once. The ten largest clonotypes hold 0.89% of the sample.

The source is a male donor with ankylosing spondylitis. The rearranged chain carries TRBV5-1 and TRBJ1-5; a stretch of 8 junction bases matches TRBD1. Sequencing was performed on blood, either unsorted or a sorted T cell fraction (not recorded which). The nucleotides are TGCGCCAGCAGCTGGGGGACAGGTTTGGATCAGCCCCAGCATTTT. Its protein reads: CASSWGTGLDQPQHF.